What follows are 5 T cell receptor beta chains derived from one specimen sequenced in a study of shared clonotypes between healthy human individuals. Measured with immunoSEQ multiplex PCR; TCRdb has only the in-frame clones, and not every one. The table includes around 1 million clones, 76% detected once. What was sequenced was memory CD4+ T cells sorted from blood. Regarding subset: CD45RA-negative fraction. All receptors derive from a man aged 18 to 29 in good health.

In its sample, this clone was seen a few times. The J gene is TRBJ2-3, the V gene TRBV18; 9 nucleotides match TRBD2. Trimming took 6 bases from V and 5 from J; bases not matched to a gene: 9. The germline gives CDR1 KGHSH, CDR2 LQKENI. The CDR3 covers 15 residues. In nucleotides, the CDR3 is TGTGCCAGCTCTCGAATAGCGGGAGCGGAAGATACGCAGTATTTT. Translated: CASSRIAGAEDTQYF.

The CDR3 here is CASSRASSYNEQFF. As DNA, the CDR3 is TGTGCCAGCAGCCGGGCCAGCTCCTACAATGAGCAGTTCTTC. The rearrangement joins TRBV2 to TRBJ2-1; D is unresolved. The CDR3 is made up of 14 amino acids. Trimming shortened V by 6 bases and J by 0 bases, and 9 bases separated the two germline ends. Looked up from germline, CDR1 is SNHLY and CDR2 is FYNNEI.

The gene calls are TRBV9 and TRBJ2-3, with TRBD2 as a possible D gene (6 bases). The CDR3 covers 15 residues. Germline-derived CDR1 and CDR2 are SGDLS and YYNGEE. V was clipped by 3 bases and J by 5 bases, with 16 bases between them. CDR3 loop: CASSGRLGTGDTQYF. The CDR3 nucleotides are TGTGCCAGCAGCGGACGACTAGGAACGGGAGATACGCAGTATTTT.

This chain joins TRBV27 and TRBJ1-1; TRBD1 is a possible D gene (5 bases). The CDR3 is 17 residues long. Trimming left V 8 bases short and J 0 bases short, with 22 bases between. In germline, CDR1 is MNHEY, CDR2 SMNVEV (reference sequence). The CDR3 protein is CASASLRGGRMNTEAFF. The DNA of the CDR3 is TGTGCCAGCGCATCACTCCGGGGGGGTCGAATGAACACTGAAGCTTTCTTT.

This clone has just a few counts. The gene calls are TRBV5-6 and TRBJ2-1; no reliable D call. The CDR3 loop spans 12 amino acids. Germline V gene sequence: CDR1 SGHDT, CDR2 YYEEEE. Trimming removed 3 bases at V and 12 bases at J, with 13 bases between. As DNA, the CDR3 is TGTGCCAGCAGCTCCTCCGCGGTAGGGCAGTTCTTC. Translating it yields CASSSSAVGQFF.